This TCR beta chain was found in a study of T cells in Graves' hyperthyroidism and ophthalmopathy. Across the whole study: Initial diagnosis, before any treatment, was when peripheral blood was collected.

Amplified regions were TCR beta CDR3 sequences from RNA transcripts. First-round RT-PCR with HTBI primers amplified the TCR CDR3 region. Each CDR3 protein gets one entry after TCRdb re-called the multiplex PCR reads with MiXCR. The sample has 300,000 to 450,000 distinct CDR3 sequences, approximately 14% seen once. This clonotype has ten or more counts. Germline CDR1 reads MNHEY; CDR2 reads SVGEGT. Deletions cut 1 base from V and 7 bases from J, with 7 bases between. The CDR3 covers 13 residues. PBMCs came from more than 8.5 ml fresh peripheral blood. Sequenced: blood. This receptor was obtained from a woman aged 18-35 years with Graves' hyperthyroidism that later progressed to Graves' ophthalmopathy. The chain carries TRBV6-2 or TRBV6-3 and TRBJ2-2; no clear D. CDR3 nucleotide sequence: TGTGCCAGCAGTTACTACCGCCTCGGGGAGCTGTTTTTT. Translated, it gives CASSYYRLGELFF.